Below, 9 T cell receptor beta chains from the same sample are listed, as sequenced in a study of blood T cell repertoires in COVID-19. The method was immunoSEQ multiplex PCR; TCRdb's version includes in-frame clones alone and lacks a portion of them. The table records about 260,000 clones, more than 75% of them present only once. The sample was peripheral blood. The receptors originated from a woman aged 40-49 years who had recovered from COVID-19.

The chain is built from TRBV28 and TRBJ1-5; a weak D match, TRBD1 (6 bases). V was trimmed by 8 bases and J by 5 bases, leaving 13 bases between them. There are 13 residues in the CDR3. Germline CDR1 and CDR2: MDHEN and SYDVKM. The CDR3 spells CASDRQEDQPQHF. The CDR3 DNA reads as TGTGCCAGCGACCGACAGGAAGATCAGCCCCAGCATTTT.

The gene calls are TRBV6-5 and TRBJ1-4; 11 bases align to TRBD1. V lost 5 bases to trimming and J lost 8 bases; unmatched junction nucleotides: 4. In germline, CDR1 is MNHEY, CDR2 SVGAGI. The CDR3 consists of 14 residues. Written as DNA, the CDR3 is TGTGCCAGCAGTCTCGGGACAGGGGGGGAAAAACTGTTTTTT. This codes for CASSLGTGGEKLFF.

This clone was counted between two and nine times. The CDR3 spells CASYRPYTGELFF. The CDR3 bases are TGTGCCAGCTATCGTCCGTACACCGGGGAGCTGTTTTTT. This rearrangement joins TRBV27 to TRBJ2-2; D call uncertain. CDR3 length equals 13 residues. The V gene lost 8 bases and the J gene lost 3 bases, with 10 bases spanning the gap. Germline lookup yields CDR1 MNHEY and CDR2 SMNVEV (reference sequence).

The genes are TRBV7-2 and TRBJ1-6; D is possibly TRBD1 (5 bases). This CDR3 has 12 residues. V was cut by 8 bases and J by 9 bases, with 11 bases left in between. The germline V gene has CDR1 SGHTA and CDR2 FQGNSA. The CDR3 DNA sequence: TGTGCCAGCGGGTGGGGCGGTTCACCCCTCCACTTT. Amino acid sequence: CASGWGGSPLHF.

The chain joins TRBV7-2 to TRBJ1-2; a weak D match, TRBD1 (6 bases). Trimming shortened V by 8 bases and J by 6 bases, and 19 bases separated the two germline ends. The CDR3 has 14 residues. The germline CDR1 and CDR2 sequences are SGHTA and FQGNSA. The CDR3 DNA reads TGTGCCAGCGGAACTCCCGGGACATCGGATGGCTACACCTTC. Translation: CASGTPGTSDGYTF.

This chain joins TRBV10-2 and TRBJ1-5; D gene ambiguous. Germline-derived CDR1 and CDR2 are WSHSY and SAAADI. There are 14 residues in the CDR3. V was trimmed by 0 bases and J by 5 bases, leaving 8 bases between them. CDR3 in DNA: TGCGCCAGCAGTGAGTCGGGGAGGGATCAGCCCCAGCATTTT. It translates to CASSESGRDQPQHF.

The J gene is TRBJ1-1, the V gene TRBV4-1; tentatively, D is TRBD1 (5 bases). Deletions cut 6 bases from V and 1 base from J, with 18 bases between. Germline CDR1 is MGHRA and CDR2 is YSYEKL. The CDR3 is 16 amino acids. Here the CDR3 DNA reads TGCGCCAGCAGTCGTAAAACGGGGGATACGAACACTGAAGCTTTCTTT. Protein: CASSRKTGDTNTEAFF.

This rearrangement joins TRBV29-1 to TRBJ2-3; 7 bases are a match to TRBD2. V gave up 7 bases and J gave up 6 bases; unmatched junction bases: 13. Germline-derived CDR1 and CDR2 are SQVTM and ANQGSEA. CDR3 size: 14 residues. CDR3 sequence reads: CSATPMGGRDTQYF. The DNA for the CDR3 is TGCAGCGCTACCCCCATGGGAGGGAGGGATACGCAGTATTTT.

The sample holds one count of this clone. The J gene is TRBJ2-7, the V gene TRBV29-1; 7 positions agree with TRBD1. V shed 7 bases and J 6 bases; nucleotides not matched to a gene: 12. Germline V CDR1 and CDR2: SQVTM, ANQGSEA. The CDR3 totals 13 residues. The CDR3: CSAVTGYRSEQYF. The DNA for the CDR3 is TGCAGCGCCGTGACAGGGTACCGGAGCGAGCAGTACTTC.